This TCR beta chain was sequenced for a study of shared clonotypes between healthy human individuals. Regarding the study as a whole: Clonotype sharing among the donors was expected to vary with sequencing depth.

Points on this clone: Its antigen is still unknown.

V lost 5 bases and J 2 bases, leaving 12 bases between the germline ends. Germline CDR1 and CDR2: SGHAT and FQNNGV. The CDR3 runs to 14 residues. The data were produced by immunoSEQ multiplex PCR, yet TCRdb's version contains in-frame clones alone and is incomplete. The sample carries approximately 1,500,000 clones, approximately 98% recorded once. The sequencing input was naive CD4+ T cells sorted from blood. Documented subset: CD45RA+ positively selected. The sequence was obtained from a man aged 25 to 40 in good health. J is TRBJ2-5 and V is TRBV11-2; D unresolved. CDR3 amino acids: CASSRSRSQETQYF. CDR3 nucleotide sequence: TGTGCCAGCAGCCGAAGTCGCAGTCAAGAGACCCAGTACTTC. The whole variable domain, remainder taken from reference TRBV11-2 and TRBJ2-5, is EAGVAQSPRYKIIEKRQSVAFWCNPISGHATLYWYQQILGQGPKLLIQFQNNGVVDDSQLPKDRFSAERLKGVDSTLKIQPAKLEDSAVYLCASSRSRSQETQYFGPGTRLLVL.